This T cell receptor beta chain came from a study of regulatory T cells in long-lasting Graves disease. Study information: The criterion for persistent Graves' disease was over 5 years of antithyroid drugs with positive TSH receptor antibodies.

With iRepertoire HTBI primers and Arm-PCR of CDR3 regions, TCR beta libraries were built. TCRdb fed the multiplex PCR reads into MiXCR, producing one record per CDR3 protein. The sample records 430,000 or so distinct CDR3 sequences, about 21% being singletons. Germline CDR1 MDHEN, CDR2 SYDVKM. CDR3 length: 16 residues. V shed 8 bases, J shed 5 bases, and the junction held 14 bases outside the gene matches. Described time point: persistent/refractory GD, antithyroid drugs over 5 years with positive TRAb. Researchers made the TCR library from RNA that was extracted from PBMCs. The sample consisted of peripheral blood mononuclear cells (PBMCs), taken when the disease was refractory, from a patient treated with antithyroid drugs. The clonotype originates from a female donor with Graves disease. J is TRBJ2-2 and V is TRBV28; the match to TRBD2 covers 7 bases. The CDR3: CASRPTRGSWTGELFF. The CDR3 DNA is TGTGCCAGCCGCCCCACTCGCGGGAGTTGGACCGGGGAGCTGTTTTTT.